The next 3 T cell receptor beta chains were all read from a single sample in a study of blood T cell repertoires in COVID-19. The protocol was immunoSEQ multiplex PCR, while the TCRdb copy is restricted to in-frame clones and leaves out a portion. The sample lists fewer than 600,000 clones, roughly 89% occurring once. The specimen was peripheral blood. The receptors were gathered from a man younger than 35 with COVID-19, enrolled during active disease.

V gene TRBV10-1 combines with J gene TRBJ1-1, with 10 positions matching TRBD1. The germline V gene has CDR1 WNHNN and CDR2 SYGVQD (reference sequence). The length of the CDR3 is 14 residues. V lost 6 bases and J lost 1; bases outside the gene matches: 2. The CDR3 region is CASRRDRGNTEAFF. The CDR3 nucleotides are TGCGCCAGCAGAAGGGACAGGGGGAACACTGAAGCTTTCTTT.

CDR3 nucleotides: TGTGCCAGCAGTTTTGGCAGCACAGGGTACGAGCAGTACTTC. This encodes CASSFGSTGYEQYF. The chain combines TRBV27 with TRBJ2-7, with D maybe TRBD1 (6 bases). The CDR3 length is 14 residues. V was pared by 3 bases and J by 4 bases, with 13 bases between. Germline V CDR1 and CDR2: MNHEY, SMNVEV (reference sequence).

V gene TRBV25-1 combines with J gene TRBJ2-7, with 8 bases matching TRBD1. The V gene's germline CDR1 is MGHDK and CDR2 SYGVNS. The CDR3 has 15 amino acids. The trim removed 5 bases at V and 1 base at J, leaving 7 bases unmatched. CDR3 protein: CASSPLGTGSYEQYF. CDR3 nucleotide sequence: TGTGCCAGCAGTCCCCTGGGGACAGGTTCCTACGAGCAGTACTTC.